This TCR beta chain stems from a study of CD8 T cells in Susac syndrome. Study details: There were about 6 sequenced Susac syndrome patients with active disease and about 8 in remission.

It was with random hexamers that 0.5 to 1 ug RNA was reverse transcribed. From the immunoSEQ multiplex PCR reads, TCRdb called clonotypes with MiXCR, one entry per CDR3 protein. The data show more than 100,000 distinct CDR3 sequences, over 90% seen once. Trimming removed 8 bases from V and 1 base from J, with 11 bases in between. The length of the CDR3 is 13 residues. CDR1 is WSHSY and CDR2 is SAAADI in the germline V gene. This clonotype was sampled from a human donor with Susac syndrome. The sequenced sample consisted of CD8+ T cells from PBMCs. The J gene is TRBJ1-1, the V gene TRBV10-2; maybe TRBD1 (6 bases). Here the CDR3 reads CASGRGGNTEAFF. Here the CDR3 DNA reads TGCGCCAGCGGGAGGGGGGGGAACACTGAAGCTTTCTTT.